The 30 T cell receptor beta chains presented below share a single source sample, sequenced in a study of cytomegalovirus exposure and HLA in healthy donors. Amplification used 60 Vbeta primers and 13 Jbeta primers. The data were produced by immunoSEQ multiplex PCR, yet TCRdb's version contains in-frame clones alone and is incomplete. The sample comprises under 150,000 clones, 70% to 85% of which are singletons, and under 2% rests with the top ten. The specimen was PBMCs. The source of these receptors is a boy aged 5-17 years in good health and CMV-seronegative.

The rearrangement links TRBV5-1 to TRBJ2-1, with 13 bases that match TRBD2. Germline values: CDR1 SGHRS, CDR2 YFSETQ. This CDR3 is built from 16 residues. V was clipped by 0 bases and J by 10 bases; unmatched bases: 7. The CDR3 DNA sequence: TGCGCCAGCAGCTTGGCCGGGACTAGCGGGAACAGAGAGCAGTTCTTC. Amino acids: CASSLAGTSGNREQFF.

In this sample, this clone turned up once. CDR3: CASSPRTKTIMNTEAFF. For the CDR3, the DNA is TGTGCCAGCTCCCCCCGAACAAAAACGATCATGAACACTGAAGCTTTCTTT. The J gene is TRBJ1-1, the V gene TRBV18; D unresolved. Trimming cost V 6 bases and J 0 bases, with 20 bases left between them. CDR1 KGHSH and CDR2 LQKENI come from the germline V gene. The CDR3 extends over 17 amino acids.

This chain connects TRBV4-1 to TRBJ2-5; maybe TRBD1 (5 bases). Near its end, the DNA agrees better with TRBJ2-7, so the J call may be wrong. The CDR3 is 13 residues long. CDR1 is MGHRA, CDR2 YSYEKL, per germline. CDR3 DNA sequence: TGCGCCAGCAGCCAAGGGACATTCTACGAGCAGTACTTC. Encoded protein: CASSQGTFYEQYF.

This clone appeared once. V is TRBV14 and J is TRBJ2-7; TRBD2 matches 10 bases. The CDR3 has 19 residues. The germline V gene has CDR1 SGHDN and CDR2 FVKESK. The V segment lost 8 bases and the J segment 0 bases; nucleotides outside the gene matches: 19. The CDR3 loop is CASGPKGTSDIFSSYEQYF. The CDR3 nucleotides are TGTGCCAGCGGGCCAAAGGGGACTAGCGACATTTTTTCCTCCTACGAGCAGTACTTC.

The rearrangement joins TRBV5-4 to TRBJ2-5, with D maybe TRBD1 (6 bases). Germline CDR1 reads SGHNT; CDR2 reads YYREEE (reference sequence). This CDR3 contains 14 residues. With 1 base removed from V and 2 bases from J, the gap between germline ends came to 9 bases. The CDR3 region is CASSLWDTQETQYF. The CDR3 bases are TGTGCCAGCAGCTTGTGGGACACACAAGAGACCCAGTACTTC.

This clone was seen just once. V gene TRBV6-5 combines with J gene TRBJ1-5, with D perhaps TRBD1 (6 bases). Looked up from germline, CDR1 is MNHEY and CDR2 is SVGAGI. The V end was cut by 0 bases, the J end by 7 bases, with 10 bases between. The CDR3 runs to 14 residues. This CDR3 is CASSYSQGSQPQHF. The CDR3 nucleotides are TGTGCCAGCAGTTACTCGCAGGGGTCCCAGCCCCAGCATTTT.

The rearrangement joins TRBV21-1 to TRBJ1-3; the D call in the table, TRBD1, was not verified against the DNA. TRBV21-1 is listed as a pseudogene. This CDR3 is built from 19 residues. DNA of the CDR3: TGTGCCAGCGAAAACACGTTAGAGGACAGGGAAAAAAAGGGAAACACCATATATTTT. It codes for CASENTLEDREKKGNTIYF.

This clone was observed a single time. The rearrangement uses TRBV2 and TRBJ1-1; 7 bases fit TRBD1. CDR1 SNHLY and CDR2 FYNNEI come from the germline V gene. V trimming: 6 bases; J trimming: 3 bases; junction bases outside the gene matches: 4. The CDR3 is made up of 13 amino acids. The DNA of the CDR3 is TGTGCCAGCAGACGACAGGGTGACACTGAAGCTTTCTTT. Residues: CASRRQGDTEAFF.

The chain has TRBV5-1 and TRBJ2-7; 9 nucleotides line up with TRBD1. This CDR3 is 18 amino acids long. CDR1 and CDR2 from the germline V gene are SGHRS and YFSETQ. The junction had 12 bases not matched to a gene; V was cut back by 1 base and J by 1 base. CDR3 sequence (DNA): TGCGCCAGCAGCTTGCGTCCCGGGACAGGGACCTCTTCCTACGAGCAGTACTTC. It encodes CASSLRPGTGTSSYEQYF. The whole variable domain, remainder taken from reference TRBV5-1 and TRBJ2-7, is KAGVTQTPRYLIKTRGQQVTLSCSPISGHRSVSWYQQTPGQGLQFLFEYFSETQRNKGNFPGRFSGRQFSNSRSEMNVSTLELGDSALYLCASSLRPGTGTSSYEQYFGPGTRLTVT.

The CDR3 reads CASRGQSTDTQYF. In DNA, the CDR3 is TGTGCCAGTAGGGGACAGAGCACAGATACGCAGTATTTT. The V and J genes are TRBV19 and TRBJ2-3; 7 bases line up with TRBD1. This CDR3 region has 13 residues. J gave up 0 bases and V 6 bases, and 0 bases lay outside the gene matches. Looked up from germline, CDR1 is LNHDA and CDR2 is SQIVND (reference sequence).

This rearrangement joins TRBV13 to TRBJ1-1, with TRBD1 identical over 9 bases. Germline CDR1 PRHDT, CDR2 FYEKMQ (reference sequence). The CDR3 runs 15 residues. V shed 3 bases and J 2 bases; nucleotides not matched to a gene: 4. The CDR3 sequence is CASSFEGQGNTEAFF. The CDR3 nucleotides read TGTGCCAGCAGCTTTGAGGGACAGGGTAACACTGAAGCTTTCTTT.

The chain couples TRBV7-9 to TRBJ2-7, with TRBD2 matching 10 bases. V was pared by 4 bases and J by 6 bases, with 6 bases of the junction left unmatched. The germline V gene encodes CDR1 SEHNR and CDR2 FQNEAQ (reference sequence). The CDR3 spans 14 residues. In DNA form, the CDR3 reads TGTGCCAGCAGCTCCAGCGGGGGGGTTGGCGAGCAGTACTTC. It is translated as CASSSSGGVGEQYF.

The genes are TRBV9 and TRBJ2-2; no clear D gene. The length of the CDR3 is 13 residues. The V gene's germline CDR1 is SGDLS and CDR2 YYNGEE. The V end was cut by 1 base, the J end by 3 bases, with 4 bases between. DNA for the CDR3: TGTGCCAGCAGCGTACCGGACACCGGGGAGCTGTTTTTT. This gives the protein CASSVPDTGELFF.

The V call is TRBV5-4, the J call TRBJ1-1; possible D gene TRBD1, 6 bases. Germline values: CDR1 SGHNT, CDR2 YYREEE (reference sequence). The CDR3 extends over 16 amino acids. Trimming stripped 4 bases from V and 3 bases from J, with 19 bases between. CDR3 region: CASSLWVGQGYTEAFF. DNA for the CDR3: TGTGCCAGCAGCCTTTGGGTAGGGCAGGGGTACACTGAAGCTTTCTTT.

V and J are TRBV9 and TRBJ1-1; tentative D call: TRBD1 (6 bases). The CDR3 spans 15 residues. Trimming stripped 3 bases from V and 2 bases from J, with 14 bases between. The germline V gene has CDR1 SGDLS and CDR2 YYNGEE. The CDR3 DNA is TGTGCCAGCAGCGGGGCCCTGACAGGCAACACTGAAGCTTTCTTT. Amino acids: CASSGALTGNTEAFF.

In DNA form, the CDR3 reads TGTGCCAGCAGCTCTGAGGGGACTAGCGGTAGCTACAATGAGCAGTTCTTC. Translation: CASSSEGTSGSYNEQFF. The V and J genes are TRBV11-2 and TRBJ2-1; TRBD2 matches 11 bases. Per germline, CDR1 SGHAT and CDR2 FQNNGV. Germline trimming cut 4 bases from V and 3 bases from J; bases unmatched to any gene: 8. CDR3 length: 17 residues.

The gene calls are TRBV2 and TRBJ2-5; a weak D match, TRBD1 (7 bases). Near its end, the DNA agrees better with TRBJ2-7, so the J call may be wrong. The CDR3 contains 14 residues. Germline loops: CDR1 SNHLY, CDR2 FYNNEI. The CDR3 loop is CASSPRGEGYEQYF. The DNA for the CDR3 is TGTGCCAGCAGTCCCAGGGGGGAAGGCTACGAGCAGTACTTC.

The gene calls are TRBV11-2 and TRBJ2-2; 9 bases line up with TRBD1. V dropped 5 bases and J dropped 6; count of bases not matched to a gene: 4. The germline gives CDR1 SGHAT, CDR2 FQNNGV. The CDR3 totals 14 residues. CDR3 in DNA: TGTGCCAGCAGCCCGGGGACAGGGCCCGGGGAGCTGTTTTTT. Translated, it gives CASSPGTGPGELFF.

The chain carries TRBV7-9 and TRBJ2-1, with 7 bases identical to TRBD1. The CDR3 runs to 13 residues. The trim removed 6 bases at V and 6 bases at J, leaving 5 bases unmatched. Germline CDR1 reads SEHNR; CDR2 reads FQNEAQ (reference sequence). The CDR3 DNA reads TGTGCCAGCAGTTTACAGGGGTCCAATGAGCAGTTCTTC. Translating it yields CASSLQGSNEQFF.

The chain couples TRBV7-2 to TRBJ2-4, with D possibly being TRBD1 (6 bases). With 5 bases removed from V and 4 bases from J, the gap between germline ends came to 15 bases. This CDR3 spans 15 amino acids. CDR1 and CDR2 from the germline V gene are SGHTA and FQGNSA. The CDR3 sequence: CASSPYRVGKNIQYF. Written as DNA, the CDR3 is TGTGCCAGCAGCCCGTACAGGGTGGGTAAAAACATTCAGTACTTC.

V and J are TRBV18 and TRBJ2-5; maybe TRBD1 (6 bases). The V gene lost 3 bases and the J gene lost 0 bases, with 20 bases spanning the gap. CDR3 size: 18 residues. The germline V gene has CDR1 KGHSH and CDR2 LQKENI. CDR3 sequence: CASSPSVSGTKNQETQYF. The CDR3 nucleotides are TGTGCCAGCTCACCGAGCGTTTCCGGGACAAAAAACCAAGAGACCCAGTACTTC.

The rearrangement uses TRBV29-1 and TRBJ2-5; TRBD2 might be the D (6 bases). CDR1 SQVTM and CDR2 ANQGSEA come from the germline V gene. The CDR3 is 15 amino acids. V was trimmed by 0 bases and J by 0 bases, leaving 11 bases between them. The CDR3 DNA reads as TGCAGCGTTGAAGATTCGGGGACTCACCAAGAGACCCAGTACTTC. It yields the protein CSVEDSGTHQETQYF.

The gene calls are TRBV11-3 and TRBJ2-3, with unresolved D. The CDR3 sequence is 14 residues long. The germline V gene has CDR1 SGHNT and CDR2 YENEEA. Trimming pared 1 base from V and 2 bases from J, leaving 7 bases between. For the CDR3, the DNA is TGTGCCAGCAGCTTAGGGCACGTCACAGATACGCAGTATTTT. This codes for CASSLGHVTDTQYF. The full variable domain, with the rest looked up from reference TRBV11-3 and TRBJ2-3, is EAGVVQSPRYKIIEKKQPVAFWCNPISGHNTLYWYLQNLGQGPELLIRYENEEAVDDSQLPKDRFSAERLKGVDSTLKIQPAELGDSAVYLCASSLGHVTDTQYFGPGTRLTVL.

This sequence joins TRBV11-3 and TRBJ2-5; 16 bases map to TRBD2. The CDR3 has 18 amino acids. The V gene's germline CDR1 is SGHNT and CDR2 YENEEA. Unmatched junction bases numbered 8, after V lost 3 bases and J lost 4 bases. The CDR3 sequence is CASSFSGLAGGRGETQYF. CDR3 coding DNA: TGTGCCAGCAGCTTTTCGGGACTAGCGGGAGGGCGCGGAGAGACCCAGTACTTC. The full variable domain, with the rest looked up from reference TRBV11-3 and TRBJ2-5, is EAGVVQSPRYKIIEKKQPVAFWCNPISGHNTLYWYLQNLGQGPELLIRYENEEAVDDSQLPKDRFSAERLKGVDSTLKIQPAELGDSAVYLCASSFSGLAGGRGETQYFGPGTRLLVL.

V and J are TRBV5-5 and TRBJ1-2, with 8 bases lining up with TRBD1. The junction had 7 bases not matched to a gene; V was cut back by 4 bases and J by 5 bases. Germline V gene data show CDR1 as SGHKS and CDR2 as YYEKEE (reference sequence). The CDR3 runs 14 residues. This CDR3 reads CASSPPGQEYGYTF. The CDR3 nucleotides are TGTGCCAGCAGCCCTCCGGGACAGGAGTATGGCTACACCTTC.

The J gene is TRBJ2-1, the V gene TRBV15; the D gene is possibly TRBD1 (6 bases). Per germline, CDR1 LNHNV and CDR2 YYDKDF (reference sequence). The CDR3 is 19 residues long. Deletions cut 1 base from V and 3 bases from J, with 22 bases between. CDR3 sequence: CATSRVPADRTTHYNEQFF. CDR3 DNA: TGTGCCACCAGCAGAGTTCCCGCCGACAGGACCACACACTACAATGAGCAGTTCTTC.

This chain uses TRBV29-1 with TRBJ2-5; unclear D gene. The tail of the sequence fits TRBJ2-7 better, so the J call may be wrong. The CDR3 length is 13 residues. Germline CDR1 reads SQVTM; CDR2 reads ANQGSEA. The CDR3 is CSVVVAVPPEQYF. CDR3 nucleotides: TGCAGCGTTGTGGTCGCGGTCCCACCCGAGCAGTACTTC.

The J gene is TRBJ2-1, the V gene TRBV29-1, with D unclear. This CDR3 has 14 amino acids. Germline V gene sequence: CDR1 SQVTM, CDR2 ANQGSEA. V was shortened by 2 bases and J by 5 bases, with 13 bases between the two germline ends. CDR3 sequence (DNA): TGCAGCGTTGAACGTTTGGTGGCGGACAATGAGCAGTTCTTC. This encodes CSVERLVADNEQFF.

The chain has TRBV19 and TRBJ2-1; TRBD2 aligns across 8 bases. Trimming at V came to 6 bases and at J to 7 bases, leaving 8 bases not matched to a gene. The CDR3 contains 14 residues. Germline CDR1 and CDR2: LNHDA and SQIVND (reference sequence). The CDR3 DNA follows: TGTGCCAGTAGGACTAGCGATCCTTCTAATGAGCAGTTCTTC. It encodes CASRTSDPSNEQFF.

The gene calls are TRBV7-2 and TRBJ2-1; TRBD2 matches at 12 bases. Germline-derived CDR1 and CDR2 are SGHTA and FQGNSA. CDR3 length: 16 amino acids. With 2 bases clipped from V and 6 bases from J, the junction kept 5 bases outside the gene matches. The chain's CDR3 is CASSLNPSGRANEQFF. DNA for the CDR3: TGTGCCAGCAGCTTAAACCCTAGCGGGAGGGCCAATGAGCAGTTCTTC.